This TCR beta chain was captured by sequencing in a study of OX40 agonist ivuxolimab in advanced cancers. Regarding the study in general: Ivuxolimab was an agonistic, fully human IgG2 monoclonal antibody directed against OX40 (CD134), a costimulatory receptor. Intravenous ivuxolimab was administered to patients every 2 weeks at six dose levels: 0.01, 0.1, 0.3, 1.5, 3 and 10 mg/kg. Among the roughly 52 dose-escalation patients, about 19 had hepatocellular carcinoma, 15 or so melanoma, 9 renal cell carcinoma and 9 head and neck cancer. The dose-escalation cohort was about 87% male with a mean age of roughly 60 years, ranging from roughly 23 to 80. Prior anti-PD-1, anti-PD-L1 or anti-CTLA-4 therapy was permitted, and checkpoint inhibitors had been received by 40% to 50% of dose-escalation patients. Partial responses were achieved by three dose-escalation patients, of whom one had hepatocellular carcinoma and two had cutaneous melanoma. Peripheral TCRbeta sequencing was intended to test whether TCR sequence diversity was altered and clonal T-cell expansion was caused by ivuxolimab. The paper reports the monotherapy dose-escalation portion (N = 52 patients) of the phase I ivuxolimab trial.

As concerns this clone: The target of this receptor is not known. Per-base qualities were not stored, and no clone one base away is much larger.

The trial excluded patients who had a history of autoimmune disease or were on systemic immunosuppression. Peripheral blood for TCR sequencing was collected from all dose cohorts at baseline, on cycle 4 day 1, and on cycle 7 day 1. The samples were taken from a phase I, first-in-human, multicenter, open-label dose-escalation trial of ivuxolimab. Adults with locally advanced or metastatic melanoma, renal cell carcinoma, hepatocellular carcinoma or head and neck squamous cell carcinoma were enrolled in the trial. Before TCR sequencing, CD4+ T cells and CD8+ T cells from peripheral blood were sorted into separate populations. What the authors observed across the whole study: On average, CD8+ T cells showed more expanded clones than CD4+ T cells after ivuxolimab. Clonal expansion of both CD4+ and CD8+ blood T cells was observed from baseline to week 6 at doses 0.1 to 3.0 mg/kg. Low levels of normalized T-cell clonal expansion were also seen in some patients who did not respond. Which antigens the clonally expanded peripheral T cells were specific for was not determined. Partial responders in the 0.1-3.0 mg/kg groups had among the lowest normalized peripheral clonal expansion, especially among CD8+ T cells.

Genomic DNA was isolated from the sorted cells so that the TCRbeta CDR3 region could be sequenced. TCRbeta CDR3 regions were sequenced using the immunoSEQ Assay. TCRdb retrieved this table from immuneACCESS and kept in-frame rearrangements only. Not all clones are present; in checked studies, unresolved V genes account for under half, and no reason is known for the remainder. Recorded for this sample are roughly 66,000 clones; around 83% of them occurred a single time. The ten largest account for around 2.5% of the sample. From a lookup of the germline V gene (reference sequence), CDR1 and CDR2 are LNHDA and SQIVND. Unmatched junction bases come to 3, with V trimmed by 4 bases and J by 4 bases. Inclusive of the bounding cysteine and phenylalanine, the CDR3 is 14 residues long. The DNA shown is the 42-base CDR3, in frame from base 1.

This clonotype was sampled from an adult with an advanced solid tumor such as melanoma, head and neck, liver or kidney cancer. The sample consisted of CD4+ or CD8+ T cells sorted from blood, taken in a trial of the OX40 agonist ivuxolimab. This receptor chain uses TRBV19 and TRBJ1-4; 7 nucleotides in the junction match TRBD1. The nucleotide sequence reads TGTGCCAGTAGTAGAGGACAGGTTAATGAAAAACTGTTTTTT. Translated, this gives CASSRGQVNEKLFF.